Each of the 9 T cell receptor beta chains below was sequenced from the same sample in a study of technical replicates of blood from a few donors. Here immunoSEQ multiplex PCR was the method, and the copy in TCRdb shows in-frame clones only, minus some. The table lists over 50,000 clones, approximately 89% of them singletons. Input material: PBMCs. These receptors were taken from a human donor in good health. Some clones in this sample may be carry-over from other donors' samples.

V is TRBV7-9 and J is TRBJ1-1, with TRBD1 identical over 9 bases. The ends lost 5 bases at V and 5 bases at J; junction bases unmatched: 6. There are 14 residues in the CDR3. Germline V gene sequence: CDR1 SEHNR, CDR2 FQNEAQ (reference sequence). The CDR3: CASSLDRGTTEAFF. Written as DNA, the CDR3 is TGTGCCAGCAGCCTTGACAGGGGGACGACTGAAGCTTTCTTT.

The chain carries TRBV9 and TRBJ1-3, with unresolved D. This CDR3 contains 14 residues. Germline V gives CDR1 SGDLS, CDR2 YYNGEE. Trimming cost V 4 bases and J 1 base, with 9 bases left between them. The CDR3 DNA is TGTGCCAGCAGCCTTGGGAGATCTGGAAACACCATATATTTT. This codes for CASSLGRSGNTIYF.

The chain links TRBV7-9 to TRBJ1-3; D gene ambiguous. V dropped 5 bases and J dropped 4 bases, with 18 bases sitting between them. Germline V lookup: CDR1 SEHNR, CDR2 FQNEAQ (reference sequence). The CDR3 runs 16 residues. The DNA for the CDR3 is TGTGCCAGCAGCCTAGGAGGGTGGCTGTCCGGAAACACCATATATTTT. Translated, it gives CASSLGGWLSGNTIYF.

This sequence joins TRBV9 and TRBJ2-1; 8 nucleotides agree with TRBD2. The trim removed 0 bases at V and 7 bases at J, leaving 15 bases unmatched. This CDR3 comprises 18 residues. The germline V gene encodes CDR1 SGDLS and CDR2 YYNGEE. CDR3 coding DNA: TGTGCCAGCAGCGTAGCTTCCACTAGCGGTGGTGTGGGGAATGAGCAGTTCTTC. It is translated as CASSVASTSGGVGNEQFF.

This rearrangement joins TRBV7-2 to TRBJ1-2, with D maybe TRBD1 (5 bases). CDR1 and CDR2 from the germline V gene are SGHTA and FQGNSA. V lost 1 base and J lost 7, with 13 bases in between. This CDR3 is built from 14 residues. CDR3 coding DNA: TGTGCCAGCAGCTTAGGTGGGGGAGGGGTTGGCTACACCTTC. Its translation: CASSLGGGGVGYTF.

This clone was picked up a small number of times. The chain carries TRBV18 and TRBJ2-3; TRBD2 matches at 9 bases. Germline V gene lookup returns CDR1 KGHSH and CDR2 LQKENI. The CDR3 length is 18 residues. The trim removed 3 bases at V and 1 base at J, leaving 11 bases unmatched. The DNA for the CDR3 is TGTGCCAGCTCACCCCGATCAGCGGGAGGATTAGGCACAGATACGCAGTATTTT. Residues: CASSPRSAGGLGTDTQYF.

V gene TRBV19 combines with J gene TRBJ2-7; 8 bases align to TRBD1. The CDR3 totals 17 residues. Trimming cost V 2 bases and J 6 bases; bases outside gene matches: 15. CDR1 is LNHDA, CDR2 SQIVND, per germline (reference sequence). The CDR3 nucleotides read TGTGCCAGTAGTATAACGTGCTTCGGGGACAGGTGCTCCGAGCAGTACTTC. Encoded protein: CASSITCFGDRCSEQYF.

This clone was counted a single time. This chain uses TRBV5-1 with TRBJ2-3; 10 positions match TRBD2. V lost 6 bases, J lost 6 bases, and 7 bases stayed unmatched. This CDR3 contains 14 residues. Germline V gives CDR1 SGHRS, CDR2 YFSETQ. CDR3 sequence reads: CASTPSGGWDTQYF. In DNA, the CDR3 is TGCGCCAGCACCCCTAGCGGGGGCTGGGATACGCAGTATTTT. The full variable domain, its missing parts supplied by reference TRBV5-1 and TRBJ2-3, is KAGVTQTPRYLIKTRGQQVTLSCSPISGHRSVSWYQQTPGQGLQFLFEYFSETQRNKGNFPGRFSGRQFSNSRSEMNVSTLELGDSALYLCASTPSGGWDTQYFGPGTRLTVL.

In DNA form, the CDR3 reads TGTGCCAGCAGCTTAGAGGCAGGGTCCCGGGAGCAGTACTTC. Translated: CASSLEAGSREQYF. The chain joins TRBV7-7 to TRBJ2-7; perhaps TRBD1 as D (5 bases). Trimming cost V 1 base and J 7 bases, with 14 bases left between them. CDR1 is SSHAT and CDR2 is FNYEAQ in the germline V gene (reference sequence). This CDR3 spans 14 amino acids.